This entry lists 4 T cell receptor beta chains sequenced from one sample in a study of OX40 agonist ivuxolimab in advanced cancers. The receptor library was made with the immunoSEQ multiplex PCR assay. The table was pulled from immuneACCESS by TCRdb, which kept in-frame rearrangements only. Such tables lose some clones; where checked, under half of the loss comes from unresolved V genes, and the rest has no known cause. This sample has 35,000 to 50,000 clones in its table, and 75% to 90% of those were observed once. Together, the top ten hold 15% of the sample. This specimen consisted of CD4+ or CD8+ T cells sorted from blood, obtained in a trial of the OX40 agonist ivuxolimab. The receptors were sampled from an adult with an advanced solid tumor such as melanoma, head and neck, liver or kidney cancer.

This clone appeared once. This sequence joins TRBV19 and TRBJ2-1; TRBD1 aligns across 7 bases. There are 17 residues in the CDR3. Germline values: CDR1 LNHDA, CDR2 SQIVND (reference sequence). Losses at the gene ends were 5 bases for V and 2 bases for J; bases not matched to a gene: 12. CDR3 loop: CASSPSFDRATYNEQFF. DNA for the CDR3: TGTGCCAGTAGTCCCTCCTTCGACAGGGCGACCTACAATGAGCAGTTCTTC.

This clone was observed once. A much larger clone lies a single base off, so this may be a read error. The chain combines TRBV7-9 with TRBJ2-2, with no clear D. Germline V gene lookup returns CDR1 SEHNR and CDR2 FQNEAQ (reference sequence). The V and J ends lost 3 bases and 5 bases respectively, with 4 bases between them. CDR3 length equals 12 residues. The CDR3 DNA is TGTGCCAGCAGCTTGGGGACCGGGGAGCTGTTTTTT. It specifies CASSLGTGELFF.

As regards this clone: The identical CDR3 is also encoded by other nucleotide sequences in the sample. The rearrangement joins TRBV7-2 to TRBJ1-2; TRBD1 aligns across 7 bases. V shed 3 bases, J shed 0 bases, and the junction held 7 bases outside the gene matches. Germline CDR1 SGHTA, CDR2 FQGNSA. The CDR3 spans 16 residues. CDR3 sequence reads: CASSFPRTGPNYGYTF. CDR3 in DNA: TGTGCCAGCAGCTTTCCCCGGACAGGTCCTAACTATGGCTACACCTTC.

The V and J genes are TRBV5-1 and TRBJ2-7, with 8 positions matching TRBD1. The CDR3 has 15 residues. The V and J ends lost 0 bases and 3 bases, in that order; junction bases with no gene match: 5. Germline V gives CDR1 SGHRS, CDR2 YFSETQ. The CDR3 protein is CASSLGTGGNYEQYV. The DNA for the CDR3 is TGCGCCAGCAGCTTGGGAACAGGGGGTAACTACGAGCAGTACGTC.